Presented here are 26 T cell receptor beta chains from one specimen sequenced in a study of radiation and T cells in renal cell carcinoma. Indicated time point: blood 4 weeks post-SBRT, at nephrectomy. Treatment: 15 Gy SBRT to primary tumor, nephrectomy 4 weeks later. Using immunoSEQ multiplex PCR, the repertoire was profiled, and TCRdb retains in-frame clones only, with some absent. The sample contains tens of thousands of clones, around four fifths of which appear only once. Sequences were derived from blood, sampled from a patient whose treatment included radiotherapy and nephrectomy. Every receptor here comes from a man aged 50-60 years with renal cell carcinoma.

The chain recombines TRBV29-1 with TRBJ2-1; a weak D match, TRBD1 (7 bases). Trimming left V 4 bases short and J 7 bases short, with 20 bases between. Germline CDR1 is SQVTM and CDR2 is ANQGSEA. This CDR3 is built from 15 residues. CDR3 sequence (DNA): TGCAGCGTTGTGGGCAGGCAGGGGGGCGGAAATGAGCAGTTCTTC. It specifies CSVVGRQGGGNEQFF.

This chain links TRBV30 with TRBJ2-1, with D unclear. The CDR3 extends over 15 amino acids. V was shortened by 0 bases and J by 9 bases, with 18 bases between the two germline ends. In germline, CDR1 is GTSNPN, CDR2 SVGIG (reference sequence). CDR3 protein: CAWSVFLGPNREQFF. Written as DNA, the CDR3 is TGTGCCTGGAGTGTATTTCTTGGTCCGAATCGTGAGCAGTTCTTC.

The chain has TRBV30 and TRBJ1-2; possibly TRBD1 for D (5 bases). CDR3 length: 13 residues. The V end was cut by 1 base, the J end by 9 bases, with 15 bases between. CDR1 is GTSNPN, CDR2 SVGIG, per germline (reference sequence). This chain's CDR3 is CAWSGQGGESYTF. The DNA of the CDR3 is TGTGCCTGGAGTGGCCAGGGTGGCGAAAGCTACACCTTC.

The gene calls are TRBV7-9 and TRBJ2-3; no firm D call. V gave up 1 base and J gave up 3 bases, with 5 bases separating them. The CDR3 contains 13 residues. Germline CDR1 reads SEHNR; CDR2 reads FQNEAQ (reference sequence). This CDR3 is CASSLGATDTQYF. The CDR3 nucleotides are TGTGCCAGCAGCTTAGGGGCGACAGATACGCAGTATTTT.

V is TRBV7-9 and J is TRBJ2-7; no clear D gene. This CDR3 spans 11 amino acids. V was trimmed by 5 bases and J by 9 bases, leaving 11 bases between them. The germline V gene encodes CDR1 SEHNR and CDR2 FQNEAQ (reference sequence). The CDR3 DNA follows: TGTGCCAGCAGCCTACAGTATGTGCAGTACTTC. Translated: CASSLQYVQYF.

The gene calls are TRBV30 and TRBJ2-7; D may match TRBD1 or TRBD2 (5 bases each). Germline values: CDR1 GTSNPN, CDR2 SVGIG (reference sequence). The CDR3 is made up of 13 amino acids. Trimming cost V 2 bases and J 0 bases, with 8 bases left between them. CDR3 amino acids: CAWSPGSSYEQYF. CDR3 in DNA: TGTGCCTGGAGTCCAGGGAGCTCCTACGAGCAGTACTTC.

The chain uses TRBV29-1 and TRBJ2-7, with 8 nucleotides matching TRBD1. The germline gives CDR1 SQVTM, CDR2 ANQGSEA. J was trimmed by 4 bases and V by 5 bases; bases with no gene match: 4. This CDR3 is 12 amino acids long. The CDR3 region has the DNA TGCAGCGTTACCAGACAGGGGTACGAGCAGTACTTC. It specifies CSVTRQGYEQYF.

The chain uses TRBV7-9 and TRBJ1-4; TRBD1 might be the D (5 bases). This CDR3 has 14 amino acids. Per the germline V gene, CDR1 is SEHNR and CDR2 is FQNEAQ (reference sequence). Trimming took off 3 bases at V and 6 bases at J, with 11 bases between the two ends. CDR3 loop: CASSLGGIDEKLFF. For the CDR3, the DNA is TGTGCCAGCAGCTTGGGGGGGATTGATGAAAAACTGTTTTTT. Full variable domain (rest looked up from reference TRBV7-9 and TRBJ1-4): DTGVSQNPRHKITKRGQNVTFRCDPISEHNRLYWYRQTLGQGPEFLTYFQNEAQLEKSRLLSDRFSAERPKGSFSTLEIQRTEQGDSAMYLCASSLGGIDEKLFFGSGTQLSVL.

This chain joins TRBV19 and TRBJ1-2; D gene uncertain. This CDR3 comprises 15 residues. Trimming pared 3 bases from V and 2 bases from J, leaving 13 bases between. CDR1 is LNHDA and CDR2 is SQIVND in the germline V gene (reference sequence). The CDR3 here is CASSIYPGRNYGYTF. Written as DNA, the CDR3 is TGTGCCAGTAGTATCTATCCCGGCAGAAACTATGGCTACACCTTC. Full variable domain (rest looked up from reference TRBV19 and TRBJ1-2): DGGITQSPKYLFRKEGQNVTLSCEQNLNHDAMYWYRQDPGQGLRLIYYSQIVNDFQKGDIAEGYSVSREKKESFPLTVTSAQKNPTAFYLCASSIYPGRNYGYTFGSGTRLTVV.

The chain combines TRBV19 with TRBJ2-7; 10 nucleotides agree with TRBD1. The CDR3 consists of 15 residues. Germline V gives CDR1 LNHDA, CDR2 SQIVND (reference sequence). Trimming took 5 bases from V and 6 from J; bases not matched to a gene: 10. In DNA, the CDR3 is TGTGCCAGTAGTTCTTTTGGACAGGGGGATTTCGAGCAGTACTTC. The encoded protein is CASSSFGQGDFEQYF.

The CDR3 nucleotides read TGTGCCAGCAGTTCCAGGGGGCACACTGAAGCTTTCTTT. Translating it yields CASSSRGHTEAFF. V gene TRBV28 combines with J gene TRBJ1-1, with 8 bases matching TRBD1. With 4 bases clipped from V and 3 bases from J, the junction kept 1 base outside the gene matches. Looked up from germline, CDR1 is MDHEN and CDR2 is SYDVKM. This CDR3 is 13 amino acids long.

This chain joins TRBV18 and TRBJ2-3; 8 bases fit TRBD2. J lost 10 bases, V lost 0 bases, and 3 bases had no gene match. CDR1 and CDR2 (germline): KGHSH, LQKENI. This CDR3 has 13 amino acids. The CDR3, as DNA: TGTGCCAGCTCACCACCGGGACTAGAAGCGCAGTATTTT. Translation gives CASSPPGLEAQYF.

The J gene is TRBJ2-3, the V gene TRBV6-5, with TRBD1 matching 7 bases. V lost 0 bases, J lost 2 bases, and 2 bases stayed unmatched. The germline V gene encodes CDR1 MNHEY and CDR2 SVGAGI. The CDR3 has 15 amino acids. The chain's CDR3 is CASSYSGQITDTQYF. CDR3 bases: TGTGCCAGCAGTTACTCGGGACAGATCACAGATACGCAGTATTTT.

Concerning this clone: The germline gene is not matched at one end of the junction; a read error may be the cause. The rearrangement links TRBV7-7 to TRBJ1-5; 12 positions match TRBD1. The CDR3 has 19 amino acids. Per the germline V gene, CDR1 is SSHAT and CDR2 is FNYEAQ (reference sequence). The CDR3 reads CASSLARSGQGAGNQPQHF. The CDR3 nucleotides are TGTGCTAGCAGCTTAGCTCGTTCGGGACAGGGGGCGGGAAATCAGCCCCAGCATTTT.

This chain uses TRBV5-4 with TRBJ2-3; D perhaps matches TRBD1 (6 bases). Germline CDR1 and CDR2: SGHNT and YYREEE (reference sequence). The CDR3 sequence is 16 residues long. The V and J ends lost 5 bases and 3 bases respectively, with 19 bases between them. The chain's CDR3 is CASSSVWGRLTDTQYF. For the CDR3, the DNA is TGTGCCAGCAGTTCGGTGTGGGGGCGGTTGACAGATACGCAGTATTTT.

V usage is TRBV2 and J usage is TRBJ1-5, with no clear D. CDR3 size: 14 residues. V lost 6 bases and J lost 0, with 9 bases in between. CDR1 is SNHLY and CDR2 is FYNNEI in the germline V gene. This CDR3 reads CASSGPLSNQPQHF. CDR3 DNA sequence: TGTGCCAGCAGCGGACCCCTTAGCAATCAGCCCCAGCATTTT.

This chain uses TRBV6-5 with TRBJ2-2; D unresolved. Trimming removed 7 bases at V and 2 bases at J, with 11 bases between. Germline-derived CDR1 and CDR2 are MNHEY and SVGAGI. CDR3 length: 14 amino acids. CDR3 sequence: CASKLTGNTGELFF. In DNA, the CDR3 is TGTGCCAGCAAATTGACCGGAAACACCGGGGAGCTGTTTTTT.

The V and J genes are TRBV4-1 and TRBJ2-3; D is possibly TRBD1 (6 bases). This CDR3 region has 13 residues. CDR1 MGHRA and CDR2 YSYEKL come from the germline V gene. Trimming took 7 bases from V and 5 from J, leaving 13 bases between them. This CDR3 reads CASTRGGLDTQYF. The CDR3 DNA reads as TGCGCCAGCACCCGAGGGGGTCTAGATACGCAGTATTTT.

The sample holds a few counts of this clone. V and J are TRBV10-3 and TRBJ2-1, with a possible D match to TRBD2 (5 bases). The CDR3 has 15 amino acids. Germline CDR1 reads ENHRY; CDR2 reads SYGVKD. V shed 0 bases and J shed 3 bases, with 9 bases lying between them. In nucleotides, the CDR3 is TGTGCCATCAGTGAGTCTAGGGAGCGCTACAATGAGCAGTTCTTC. It encodes CAISESRERYNEQFF.

The rearrangement links TRBV5-1 to TRBJ1-2; TRBD1 matches at 9 bases. Germline V gene sequence: CDR1 SGHRS, CDR2 YFSETQ. The length of the CDR3 is 16 residues. The trim removed 8 bases at V and 6 bases at J, leaving 17 bases unmatched. CDR3 in DNA: TGCGCCAGTTCCGGGACAGGGTTTATCGGCGATCATGGCTACACCTTC. Residues: CASSGTGFIGDHGYTF.

The rearrangement links TRBV28 to TRBJ2-5, with TRBD2 matching over 11 bases. Per the germline V gene, CDR1 is MDHEN and CDR2 is SYDVKM. The CDR3 has 14 residues. The J segment lost 6 bases and the V segment lost 4 bases, leaving 4 bases of the junction unmatched. In DNA, the CDR3 is TGTGCCAGCAGTTACCTAGCGGGAGGAAAGACCCAGTACTTC. Translated: CASSYLAGGKTQYF.

DNA of the CDR3: TGTGCCAGCAGCTTAGCGGGGCAGGGATTCTACAATGAGCAGTTCTTC. Its protein product is CASSLAGQGFYNEQFF. The chain uses TRBV7-8 and TRBJ2-1; a weak D match, TRBD1 (5 bases). Trimming pared 0 bases from V and 3 bases from J, leaving 12 bases between. Germline V gives CDR1 SGHVS, CDR2 FQNEAQ. CDR3 length equals 16 residues.

This clone was detected only once. This rearrangement joins TRBV7-9 to TRBJ2-1; D gene ambiguous. The germline V gene encodes CDR1 SEHNR and CDR2 FQNEAQ (reference sequence). Trimming took 1 base from V and 9 from J, leaving 4 bases between them. CDR3 length: 11 amino acids. CDR3 amino acids: CASSLEGEQFF. The CDR3, as DNA: TGTGCCAGCAGCTTAGAGGGTGAGCAGTTCTTC.

Regarding this clone: The junction departs from germline at one end; a sequencing error may be responsible. The chain links TRBV7-7 to TRBJ2-5; 7 nucleotides match TRBD1. The CDR3 is 15 residues long. Germline V CDR1 and CDR2: SSHAT, FNYEAQ (reference sequence). The CDR3 sequence is CASSLAMTGQETQYF. The CDR3 bases are TGTGCTAGCAGCTTAGCAATGACAGGGCAGGAGACCCAGTACTTC.

This chain joins TRBV5-5 and TRBJ2-7, with 8 nucleotides matching TRBD1. Germline V lookup: CDR1 SGHKS, CDR2 YYEKEE (reference sequence). Losses at the gene ends were 2 bases for V and 0 bases for J; bases not matched to a gene: 4. This CDR3 has 15 residues. The CDR3 DNA is TGTGCCAGCAGCTTTTCCGGGACAGGCTCCTACGAGCAGTACTTC. This sequence encodes CASSFSGTGSYEQYF.

The CDR3 DNA follows: TGTGCCACCAGCAGAGATAAAAGGGGCTACGAGCAGTACTTC. Protein product: CATSRDKRGYEQYF. This chain links TRBV15 with TRBJ2-7; weak D call: TRBD1 (5 bases). This CDR3 is built from 14 residues. Germline V gene sequence: CDR1 LNHNV, CDR2 YYDKDF (reference sequence). Trimming removed 0 bases at V and 3 bases at J, with 9 bases between.